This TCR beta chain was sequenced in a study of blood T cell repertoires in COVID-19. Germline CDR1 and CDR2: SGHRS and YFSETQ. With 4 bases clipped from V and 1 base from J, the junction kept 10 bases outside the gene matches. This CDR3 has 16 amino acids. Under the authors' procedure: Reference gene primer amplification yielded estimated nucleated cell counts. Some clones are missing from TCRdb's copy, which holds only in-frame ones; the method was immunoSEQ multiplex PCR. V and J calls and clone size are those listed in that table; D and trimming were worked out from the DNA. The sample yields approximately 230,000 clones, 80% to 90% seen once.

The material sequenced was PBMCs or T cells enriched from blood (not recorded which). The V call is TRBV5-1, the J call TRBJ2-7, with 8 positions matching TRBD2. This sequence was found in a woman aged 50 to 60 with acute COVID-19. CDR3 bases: TGCGCCAGCAGCCCCGGTGCTAGCGGGCCTTCCTACGAGCAGTACTTC. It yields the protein CASSPGASGPSYEQYF. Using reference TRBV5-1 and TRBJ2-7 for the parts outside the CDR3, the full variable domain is KAGVTQTPRYLIKTRGQQVTLSCSPISGHRSVSWYQQTPGQGLQFLFEYFSETQRNKGNFPGRFSGRQFSNSRSEMNVSTLELGDSALYLCASSPGASGPSYEQYFGPGTRLTVT.